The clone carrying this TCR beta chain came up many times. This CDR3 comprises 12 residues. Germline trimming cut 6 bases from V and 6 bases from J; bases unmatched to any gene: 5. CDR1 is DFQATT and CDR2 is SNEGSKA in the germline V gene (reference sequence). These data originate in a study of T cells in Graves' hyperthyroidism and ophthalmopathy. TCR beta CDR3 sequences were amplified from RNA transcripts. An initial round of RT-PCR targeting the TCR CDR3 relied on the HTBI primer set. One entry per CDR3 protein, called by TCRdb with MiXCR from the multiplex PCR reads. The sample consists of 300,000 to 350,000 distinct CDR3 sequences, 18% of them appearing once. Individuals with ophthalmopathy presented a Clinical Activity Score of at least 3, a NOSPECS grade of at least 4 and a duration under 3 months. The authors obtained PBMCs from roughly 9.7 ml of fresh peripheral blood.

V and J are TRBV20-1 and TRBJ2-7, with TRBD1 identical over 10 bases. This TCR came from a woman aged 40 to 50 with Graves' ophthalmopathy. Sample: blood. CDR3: CSAPGTGVEQYF. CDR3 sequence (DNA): TGCAGTGCCCCCGGGACAGGGGTCGAGCAGTACTTC.